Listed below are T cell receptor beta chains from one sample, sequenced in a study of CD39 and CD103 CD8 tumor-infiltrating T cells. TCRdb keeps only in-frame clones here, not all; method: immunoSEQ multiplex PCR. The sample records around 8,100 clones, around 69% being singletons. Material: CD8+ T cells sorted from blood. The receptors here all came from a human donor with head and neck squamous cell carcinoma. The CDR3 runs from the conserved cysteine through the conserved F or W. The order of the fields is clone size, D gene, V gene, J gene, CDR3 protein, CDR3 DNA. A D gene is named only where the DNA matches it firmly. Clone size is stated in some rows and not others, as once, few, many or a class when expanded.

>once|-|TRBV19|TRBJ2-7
CASSMGASSYEQYF
TGTGCCAGTAGTATGGGGGCGAGCTCCTACGAGCAGTACTTC
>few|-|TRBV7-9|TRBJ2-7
CASGAGASYEQYF
TGTGCCAGCGGGGCGGGGGCCTCCTACGAGCAGTACTTC
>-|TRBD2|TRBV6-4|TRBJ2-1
CASSDGTSGGNEQFF
TGTGCCAGCAGTGACGGGACTAGCGGGGGCAATGAGCAGTTCTTC
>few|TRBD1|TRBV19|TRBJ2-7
CASSWQGESYEQYF
TGTGCCAGTAGTTGGCAGGGGGAGTCCTACGAGCAGTACTTC
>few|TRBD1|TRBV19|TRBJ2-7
CASSSGTGGEQYF
TGTGCCAGTAGCTCCGGGACAGGTGGCGAGCAGTACTTC
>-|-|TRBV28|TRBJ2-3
CASSGAQADTQYF
TGTGCCAGCAGTGGGGCCCAGGCAGATACGCAGTATTTT
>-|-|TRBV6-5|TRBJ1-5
CASSYAPGGSNQPQHF
TGTGCCAGCAGTTACGCTCCAGGAGGGAGCAATCAGCCCCAGCATTTT
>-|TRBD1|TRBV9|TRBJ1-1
CASSVEGANTEAFF
TGTGCCAGCAGCGTAGAGGGGGCGAACACTGAAGCTTTCTTT
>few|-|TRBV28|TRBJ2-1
CASRPMGPTEQFF
TGTGCCAGCAGACCCATGGGCCCTACTGAGCAGTTCTTC
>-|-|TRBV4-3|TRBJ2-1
CASSQDRSSYNEQFF
TGCGCCAGCAGCCAAGACAGGAGCTCCTACAATGAGCAGTTCTTC
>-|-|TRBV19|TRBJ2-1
CASSIDGHNEQFF
TGTGCCAGTAGTATAGACGGCCACAATGAGCAGTTCTTC
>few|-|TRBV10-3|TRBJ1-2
CAISDTDGGGNYGYTF
TGTGCCATCAGTGACACCGACGGTGGGGGGAACTATGGCTACACCTTC
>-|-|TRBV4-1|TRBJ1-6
CASSQAEGRFSYNSPLHF
TGCGCCAGCAGCCAAGCAGAGGGCCGCTTCTCCTATAATTCACCCCTCCACTTT
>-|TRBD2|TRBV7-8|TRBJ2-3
CASSLVVFGTSGSTDTQYF
TGTGCCAGCAGCTTAGTGGTTTTTGGGACTAGCGGGAGCACAGATACGCAGTATTTT
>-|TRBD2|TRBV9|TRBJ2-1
CASSVAFLAGGYNEQFF
TGTGCCAGCAGCGTAGCTTTCCTAGCGGGGGGGTACAATGAGCAGTTCTTC
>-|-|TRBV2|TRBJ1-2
CASWAGAGYTF
TGTGCCAGCTGGGCCGGTGCTGGCTACACCTTC
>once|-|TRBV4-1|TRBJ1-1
CASSQAQDGTEAFF
TGCGCCAGCAGCCAAGCTCAGGATGGGACTGAAGCTTTCTTT
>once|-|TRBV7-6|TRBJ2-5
CASSLAAAEQETQYF
TGTGCCAGCAGCTTAGCTGCGGCAGAACAAGAGACCCAGTACTTC
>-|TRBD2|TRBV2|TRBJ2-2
CASSDTGGGYGELFF
TGTGCCAGCAGTGACACGGGGGGAGGTTACGGGGAGCTGTTTTTT
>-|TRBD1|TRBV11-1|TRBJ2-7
CASSLRDRPYEQYF
TGTGCCAGCAGCTTACGGGACAGACCTTACGAGCAGTACTTC
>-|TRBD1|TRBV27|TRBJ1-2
CASSLDRSYYGYTF
TGTGCCAGCAGTTTGGACAGGTCCTACTATGGCTACACCTTC
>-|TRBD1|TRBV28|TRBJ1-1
CASSTGGSGITEAFF
TGTGCCAGCAGTACAGGGGGAAGTGGTATCACTGAAGCTTTCTTT
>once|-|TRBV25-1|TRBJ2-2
CASSVLLTANTGELFF
TGTGCCAGCAGTGTGTTGTTGACAGCGAACACCGGGGAGCTGTTTTTT
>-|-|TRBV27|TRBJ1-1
CASSSLDSTSEAFF
TGTGCCAGCAGCTCCCTGGACAGTACCTCTGAAGCTTTCTTT
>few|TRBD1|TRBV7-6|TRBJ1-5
CASSLGTGNQPQHF
TGTGCCAGCAGCTTAGGGACAGGGAATCAGCCCCAGCATTTT
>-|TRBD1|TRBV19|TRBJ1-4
CASSAGQATNEKLFF
TGTGCCAGTAGTGCGGGACAGGCAACTAATGAAAAACTGTTTTTT
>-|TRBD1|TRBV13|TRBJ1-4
CASSTRQGGEKLFF
TGTGCCAGCAGCACCAGACAGGGGGGGGAAAAACTGTTTTTT
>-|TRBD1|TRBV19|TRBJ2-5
CASEDRGSVGTQYF
TGTGCCAGCGAGGACAGGGGGTCAGTAGGGACCCAGTACTTC
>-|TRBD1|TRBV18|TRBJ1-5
CASSLWQGVNQPQHF
TGTGCCAGCTCACTATGGCAGGGGGTAAATCAGCCCCAGCATTTT
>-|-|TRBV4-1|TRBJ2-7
CASSQEIHSVYEQYF
TGCGCCAGCAGCCAAGAAATTCACAGTGTCTACGAGCAGTACTTC
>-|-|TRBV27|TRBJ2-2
CASSSHPGTNTGELFF
TGTGCCAGCAGTTCGCATCCGGGGACGAACACCGGGGAGCTGTTTTTT
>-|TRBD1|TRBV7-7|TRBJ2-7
CASSVGQGYEQYF
TGTGCCAGCAGCGTAGGACAGGGCTACGAGCAGTACTTC
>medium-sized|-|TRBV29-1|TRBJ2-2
CSVEKDNTGELFF
TGCAGCGTTGAAAAGGACAACACCGGGGAGCTGTTTTTT
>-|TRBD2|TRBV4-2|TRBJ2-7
CASSPGTSGGYEQYF
TGTGCCAGCAGCCCTGGGACTAGCGGGGGCTACGAGCAGTACTTC
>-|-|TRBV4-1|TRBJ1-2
CASSQDGSYLYGYTF
TGCGCCAGCAGCCAAGACGGCAGTTACCTCTATGGCTACACCTTC
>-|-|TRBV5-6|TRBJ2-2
CASSAGEVGELFF
TGTGCCAGCAGCGCAGGGGAGGTCGGGGAGCTGTTTTTT
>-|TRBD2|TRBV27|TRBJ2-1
CASSTRTSGRGSTEQFF
TGTGCCAGCAGTACCCGGACTAGCGGGAGAGGTTCGACTGAGCAGTTCTTC
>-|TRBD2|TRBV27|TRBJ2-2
CASSLSPSGGAGELFF
TGTGCCAGCAGTTTATCTCCTAGCGGGGGGGCCGGGGAGCTGTTTTTT
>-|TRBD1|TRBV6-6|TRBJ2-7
CASSLGQGVTYEQYF
TGTGCCAGCAGCCTAGGACAGGGGGTGACCTACGAGCAGTACTTC
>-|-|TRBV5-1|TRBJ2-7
CASSSWTAYEQYF
TGCGCCAGCAGCTCCTGGACAGCCTACGAGCAGTACTTC
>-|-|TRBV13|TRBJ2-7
CASSLDTEGEQYF
TGTGCCAGCAGCTTAGATACGGAAGGCGAGCAGTACTTC
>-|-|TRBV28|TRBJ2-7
CASSLEGNEQYF
TGTGCCAGCAGTTTAGAGGGTAACGAGCAGTACTTC
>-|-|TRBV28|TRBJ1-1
CASSGAPEAFF
TGTGCCAGCAGCGGGGCCCCGGAAGCTTTCTTT
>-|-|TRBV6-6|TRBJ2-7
CASSRLQGFHEQYF
TGTGCCAGCAGTCGACTCCAGGGGTTCCACGAGCAGTACTTC
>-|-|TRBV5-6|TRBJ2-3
CASSLAGSTDTQYF
TGTGCCAGCAGCTTGGCCGGAAGCACAGATACGCAGTATTTT
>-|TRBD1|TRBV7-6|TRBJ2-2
CASSLGTFGQGHTGELFF
TGTGCCAGCAGCTTGGGCACCTTCGGACAGGGCCACACCGGGGAGCTGTTTTTT
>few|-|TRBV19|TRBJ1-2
CASSITAGDNYGYTF
TGTGCCAGTAGTATTACGGCAGGGGATAACTATGGCTACACCTTC
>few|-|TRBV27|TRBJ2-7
CASSSLLVAYEQYF
TGTGCCAGCAGTTCCTTACTAGTGGCCTACGAGCAGTACTTC
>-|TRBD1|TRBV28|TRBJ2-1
CASSFPGTGTNNEQFF
TGTGCCAGCAGTTTCCCTGGGACAGGGACTAACAATGAGCAGTTCTTC
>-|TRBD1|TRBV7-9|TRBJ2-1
CASSSNPGTGVYNEQFF
TGTGCCAGCAGCTCAAACCCAGGGACAGGGGTTTACAATGAGCAGTTCTTC
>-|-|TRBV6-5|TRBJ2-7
CASGPSGVYEQYF
TGTGCCAGCGGCCCCTCAGGGGTCTACGAGCAGTACTTC
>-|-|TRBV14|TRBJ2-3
CASSLGVTDTQYF
TGTGCCAGCAGTCTTGGAGTCACAGATACGCAGTATTTT
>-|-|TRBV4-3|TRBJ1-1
CASSQGVVNTEAFF
TGCGCCAGCAGCCAAGGAGTGGTGAACACTGAAGCTTTCTTT
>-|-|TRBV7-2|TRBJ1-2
CASGHLTSSYTF
TGTGCCAGCGGACACCTAACATCGAGCTACACCTTC
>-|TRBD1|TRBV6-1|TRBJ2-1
CASSSRTGLYNEQFF
TGTGCCAGCAGTTCAAGGACAGGACTCTACAATGAGCAGTTCTTC
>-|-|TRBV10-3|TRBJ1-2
CAISESSRAVYGYTF
TGTGCCATCAGTGAGTCGAGCAGGGCGGTCTATGGCTACACCTTC
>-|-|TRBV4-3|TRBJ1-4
CASSQEFAYQSWGTGEKLFF
TGCGCCAGCAGCCAAGAATTCGCTTATCAGTCCTGGGGCACGGGCGAAAAACTGTTTTTT
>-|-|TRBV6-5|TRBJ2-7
CASSYDKPPYEQYF
TGTGCCAGCAGTTACGATAAGCCTCCCTACGAGCAGTACTTC